This T cell receptor (beta chain) was captured by sequencing in a study of molecular identifiers for immune sequencing clone quantification. Via MiXCR, TCRdb re-called the PCR reads, giving one row per CDR3 protein. Of about 100,000 distinct CDR3 sequences listed, 36% are singletons. The germline V gene encodes CDR1 MGHRA and CDR2 YSYEKL. The CDR3 totals 11 residues. V gave up 7 bases and J gave up 7 bases, with 7 bases separating them. This clonotype was detected ten times or more. The clonotype comes from a human donor in good health. Some libraries in this study had Jurkat cell RNA spiked in. The sample consisted of naive CD8+ T cells from blood, with Jurkat cell RNA spiked in. Subset described: FACS-sorted CD8+CD4-CCR7+CD45RA+ naive T cells. The chain combines TRBV4-1 with TRBJ2-2; D gene uncertain. DNA for the CDR3: TGCGCCAGCAACCGTGACGGGGAGCTGTTTTTT. This sequence encodes CASNRDGELFF.